This is a list of T cell receptor beta chains from one sample in a study of beta chain features in type 1 diabetes. This table comes from immunoSEQ multiplex PCR, and its TCRdb copy is limited to in-frame clones, with some not included. The table includes 550,000 to 850,000 clones, around an eighth detected once. The sequenced sample was naive CD4+ T cells from blood. Receptors originate from a man between 18 and 35 years old with type 1 diabetes. The CDR3 runs from the conserved cysteine through the conserved F or W. D genes are given only for firm matches. Clone size is given for some rows only: seen once, a few or many times, or a class if the clone is expanded.

>.|.|TRBV5-6|TRBJ2-5
CASASLPPETQYF
TGTGCCAGCGCCTCCCTCCCTCCGGAGACCCAGTACTTC
>.|.|TRBV5-4|TRBJ1-1
CASSVGGADAFWKDFF
TGTGCCAGCAGCGTGGGGGGAGCTGACGCCTTCTGGAAGGATTTCTTT
>few|TRBD2|TRBV4-1|TRBJ2-1
CASSPRGGHYNEQFF
TGCGCCAGCAGCCCGCGGGGGGGCCACTACAATGAGCAGTTCTTC
>.|TRBD1|TRBV19|TRBJ1-2
CASGRQGDFYGYTF
TGTGCCAGTGGCCGACAGGGGGACTTCTATGGCTACACCTTC
>.|.|TRBV11-3|TRBJ1-6
CASSLEGGNSPLHF
TGTGCCAGCAGCTTAGAAGGCGGTAATTCACCCCTCCACTTT
>.|TRBD2|TRBV7-9|TRBJ2-3
CASSSQRGERTDTQYF
TGTGCCAGCAGCTCGCAGCGGGGGGAACGCACAGATACGCAGTATTTT
>few|.|TRBV7-2|TRBJ1-1
CASSLAYRDTEAFF
TGTGCCAGCAGCTTAGCGTACCGAGACACTGAAGCTTTCTTT
>few|.|TRBV2|TRBJ2-7
CASRQVSYEQYF
TGTGCCAGCAGACAGGTGTCCTACGAGCAGTACTTC
>few|.|TRBV25-1|TRBJ1-1
CASRDGRTEAFF
TGTGCCAGCCGAGACGGGAGAACTGAAGCTTTCTTT
>.|.|TRBV29-1|TRBJ1-1
CSVEGGNTEAFF
TGCAGCGTTGAAGGGGGGAACACTGAAGCTTTCTTT
>few|.|TRBV29-1|TRBJ1-1
CSVASSRETEAFF
TGCAGCGTTGCAAGTTCAAGAGAGACTGAAGCTTTCTTT
>.|.|TRBV20-1|TRBJ2-5
CSASDRRAQYF
TGCAGTGCTAGCGACCGCAGGGCCCAGTACTTC
>few|TRBD1|TRBV30|TRBJ1-6
CAWREAGTDNSPLHF
TGTGCCTGGAGAGAAGCCGGGACAGATAATTCACCCCTCCACTTT
>.|TRBD1|TRBV9|TRBJ2-2
CASSVEGTGVIGELFF
TGTGCCAGCAGCGTAGAAGGGACAGGGGTCATCGGGGAGCTGTTTTTT
>few|TRBD2|TRBV6-5|TRBJ2-3
CASSRTSADTQYF
TGTGCCAGCAGCCGCACTAGCGCAGATACGCAGTATTTT
>.|.|TRBV30|TRBJ1-6
CASTQPPRGDSPLHF
TGTGCCTCCACACAGCCGCCTCGTGGGGATTCACCCCTCCACTTT
>few|.|TRBV7-9|TRBJ2-2
CASILDMITGELFF
TGTGCCAGCATCCTAGACATGATAACCGGGGAGCTGTTTTTT
>.|.|TRBV6-5|TRBJ1-2
CASSYSRAGHGYTF
TGTGCCAGCAGTTATTCCAGGGCAGGACATGGCTACACCTTC
>few|TRBD1|TRBV6-1|TRBJ2-5
CATTWGTGQETQYF
TGTGCCACCACGTGGGGGACAGGACAAGAGACCCAGTACTTC
>few|.|TRBV4-1|TRBJ2-2
CASSPWEAGELFF
TGCGCCAGCAGCCCCTGGGAGGCCGGGGAGCTGTTTTTT
>.|.|TRBV25-1|TRBJ1-6
CASMGVGSPLHF
TGTGCCAGCATGGGGGTCGGGTCACCCCTCCACTTT
>few|.|TRBV11-3|TRBJ1-2
CASSSTPLYGYTF
TGTGCCAGCAGCTCGACACCGCTCTATGGCTACACCTTC
>few|TRBD1|TRBV5-1|TRBJ2-2
CASSLTGANTGELFF
TGCGCCAGCAGCTTGACAGGGGCGAACACCGGGGAGCTGTTTTTT
>.|TRBD2|TRBV18|TRBJ2-1
CASSPGTTNNEQFF
TGTGCCAGCTCACCAGGGACTACCAACAATGAGCAGTTCTTC
>few|TRBD2|TRBV4-2|TRBJ2-2
CASRPGLAGNTGELFF
TGTGCCAGCAGACCCGGGCTAGCGGGGAACACCGGGGAGCTGTTTTTT
>few|.|TRBV11-1|TRBJ2-5
CASSSGFQETQYF
TGTGCCAGCAGCTCGGGGTTCCAAGAGACCCAGTACTTC
>few|TRBD1|TRBV5-1|TRBJ1-4
CASSRLTGTGNEKLFF
TGCGCCAGCAGCCGGCTCACCGGGACAGGGAATGAAAAACTGTTTTTT
>.|.|TRBV7-2|TRBJ2-3
CASSSSVPTDTQYF
TGTGCCAGCAGCTCCTCGGTCCCCACAGATACGCAGTATTTT
>.|TRBD1|TRBV15|TRBJ1-5
CATSRAGTGDQPQHF
TGTGCCACCAGCAGGGCCGGGACAGGGGACCAGCCCCAGCATTTT
>few|TRBD1|TRBV30|TRBJ2-3
CAWSPPGQGTDTQYF
TGTGCCTGGAGCCCTCCGGGACAGGGGACAGATACGCAGTATTTT
>.|TRBD1|TRBV29-1|TRBJ2-2
CSVPGQGTKGELFF
TGCAGCGTTCCGGGACAGGGGACGAAGGGGGAGCTGTTTTTT
>.|TRBD1|TRBV23-1|TRBJ2-7
CASRGQGRTEQYF
TGCGCCAGCAGGGGACAGGGAAGAACAGAGCAGTACTTC
>.|.|TRBV4-1|TRBJ1-2
CASSQSQGLDYGYTF
TGCGCCAGCAGCCAATCCCAAGGGCTGGACTATGGCTACACCTTC
>few|.|TRBV2|TRBJ2-2
CASRDPVTGELFF
TGTGCCAGCAGGGACCCAGTGACCGGGGAGCTGTTTTTT
>once|.|TRBV5-1|TRBJ2-3
CASSLVSSRTDTQYF
TGCGCCAGCAGCTTGGTCTCTAGTCGTACAGATACGCAGTATTTT
>.|.|TRBV28|TRBJ2-4
CASSEGGAKNIQYF
TGTGCCAGCAGTGAAGGGGGAGCCAAAAACATTCAGTACTTC
>few|.|TRBV5-6|TRBJ1-2
CASSLRTARNYGYTF
TGTGCCAGCAGCTTACGGACAGCGAGGAACTATGGCTACACCTTC
>few|.|TRBV5-1|TRBJ1-5
CASSLEGYGNQPQHF
TGCGCCAGCAGCTTGGAGGGTTACGGCAATCAGCCCCAGCATTTT
>few|.|TRBV6-5|TRBJ1-2
CASSYRIGISYGYTF
TGTGCCAGCAGTTACCGAATAGGGATCAGCTATGGCTACACCTTC
>few|.|TRBV18|TRBJ1-2
CASSPVTDNGYTF
TGTGCCAGCTCACCGGTGACCGATAATGGCTACACCTTC
>.|.|TRBV11-2|TRBJ1-1
CASSLEGRRDTEAFF
TGTGCCAGCAGCTTAGAGGGGCGACGGGACACTGAAGCTTTCTTT